The T cell receptor beta chain under discussion was sequenced for a study of CD8 T cells in ankylosing spondylitis. This clonotype was seen ten or more times. Antigen specificity is unknown. Study observations and caveats: Disease-associated clones were reportedly significantly overrepresented in matched ankylosing spondylitis synovial fluid.

TCRdb analysed the 5' RACE reads with MiXCR anew, one entry per CDR3 protein. The sample contains around 130,000 distinct CDR3 sequences, approximately 6.8% of which appear only once. The ends were cut back, 0 bases at V and 1 base at J, with 8 bases in the middle. CDR1 SGHRS and CDR2 YFSETQ come from the germline V gene. CDR3 length: 15 residues. Sequencing input: blood, either unsorted or a sorted T cell fraction (not recorded which). This TCR was recovered from a male donor with ankylosing spondylitis or in good health (not recorded which). The J gene is TRBJ1-5, the V gene TRBV5-1, with D unresolved. The CDR3 nucleotides are TGCGCCAGCAGCTTGGTTGGTGGAAGCAATCAGCCCCAGCATTTT. Translating it yields CASSLVGGSNQPQHF.